The 23 T cell receptor beta chains in this list originate from one sample, sequenced in a study of cytomegalovirus exposure and HLA in healthy donors. PCR primers comprised 60 Vbeta and 13 Jbeta primers. Sequenced by immunoSEQ multiplex PCR; TCRdb stores in-frame clones only, minus some. The sample consists of about 160,000 clones, 70% to 80% of them appearing once. Sequencing was carried out using PBMCs. These receptors originate from a woman aged 45-65 years in good health and CMV-seronegative.

This clone has just one count. V gene TRBV9 combines with J gene TRBJ1-5; D gene unclear. Trimming shortened V by 4 bases and J by 0 bases, and 11 bases separated the two germline ends. Germline CDR1 is SGDLS and CDR2 is YYNGEE. This CDR3 has 15 amino acids. The CDR3 reads CASSPTIYSNQPQHF. Written as DNA, the CDR3 is TGTGCCAGCAGCCCAACCATCTATAGCAATCAGCCCCAGCATTTT.

CDR3 nucleotides: TGTGCCAGCAGCGTAGGGAGGGACAGGGGCACCGGGGAGCTGTTTTTT. Translated: CASSVGRDRGTGELFF. The chain is built from TRBV9 and TRBJ2-2; 10 nucleotides agree with TRBD1. The CDR3 has 16 amino acids. Trimming removed 0 bases from V and 4 bases from J; junction bases left unmatched: 3. The germline V gene encodes CDR1 SGDLS and CDR2 YYNGEE.

CDR3 sequence (DNA): TGTGCCAGCTCACCACCGGCTAGCGGGCTAGAGACCCAGTACTTC. Its protein is CASSPPASGLETQYF. The chain uses TRBV18 and TRBJ2-5, with 8 positions matching TRBD2. Germline CDR1 KGHSH, CDR2 LQKENI. J lost 4 bases, V lost 0 bases, and 4 bases had no gene match. This CDR3 contains 15 residues.

The V call is TRBV10-1, the J call TRBJ2-1, with TRBD2 identical over 10 bases. The CDR3 extends over 18 amino acids. The ends lost 0 bases at V and 5 bases at J; junction bases unmatched: 10. Per germline, CDR1 WNHNN and CDR2 SYGVQD (reference sequence). In DNA form, the CDR3 reads TGCGCCAGCAGTGAGTCGTTAGCTAGCGGGAGCACGCACAATGAGCAGTTCTTC. It specifies CASSESLASGSTHNEQFF.

In DNA, the CDR3 is TGTGCCAGCAGCTTAGCGATGGCAGGGCCTGGAAACACCATATATTTT. Protein: CASSLAMAGPGNTIYF. V usage is TRBV7-6 and J usage is TRBJ1-3, with D maybe TRBD1 (5 bases). The length of the CDR3 is 16 residues. The ends were cut back, 0 bases at V and 2 bases at J, with 11 bases in the middle. Per the germline V gene, CDR1 is SGHVS and CDR2 is FNYEAQ.

The CDR3 reads CASSPRSVGNQPQHF. Written as DNA, the CDR3 is TGCGCCAGCAGCCCTCGAAGCGTGGGCAATCAGCCCCAGCATTTT. The rearrangement links TRBV4-3 to TRBJ1-5; D is ambiguous. This CDR3 spans 15 amino acids. The germline gives CDR1 LGHNA, CDR2 YSLEER. The germline V and J ends were trimmed by 4 bases and 2 bases, with 12 bases remaining between them.

This chain uses TRBV5-4 with TRBJ2-5; D gene ambiguous. V shed 0 bases and J shed 4 bases, with 4 bases lying between them. The CDR3 has 12 residues. Germline lookup yields CDR1 SGHNT and CDR2 YYREEE (reference sequence). CDR3 DNA sequence: TGTGCCAGCAGCTTGGTAGCAGAGACCCAGTACTTC. Translating gives CASSLVAETQYF. The full variable domain, with the rest looked up from reference TRBV5-4 and TRBJ2-5, is ETGVTQSPTHLIKTRGQQVTLRCSSQSGHNTVSWYQQALGQGPQFIFQYYREEENGRGNFPPRFSGLQFPNYSSELNVNALELDDSALYLCASSLVAETQYFGPGTRLLVL.

The chain uses TRBV6-6 and TRBJ2-5, with a weak D call TRBD2 (5 bases). Germline-derived CDR1 and CDR2 are MNHNY and SVGAGI (reference sequence). V gave up 8 bases and J gave up 11 bases, with 12 bases separating them. This CDR3 comprises 10 residues. The CDR3 here is CASRGWEQYF. In nucleotides, the CDR3 is TGTGCCAGCCGCGGGTGGGAGCAGTACTTC.

This clone appeared a single time. The chain joins TRBV4-2 to TRBJ1-5; 8 bases map to TRBD1. V lost 4 bases, J lost 1 base, and 3 bases stayed unmatched. CDR1 and CDR2 from the germline V gene are LGHNA and YNFKEQ. This CDR3 has 15 amino acids. The CDR3 loop reads CASSPGQESNQPQHF. The CDR3 nucleotides are TGTGCCAGCAGCCCGGGACAGGAGAGCAATCAGCCCCAGCATTTT.

The chain links TRBV10-3 to TRBJ2-1; 10 bases match TRBD1. With 6 bases clipped from V and 4 bases from J, the junction kept 6 bases outside the gene matches. From germline, CDR1 is ENHRY and CDR2 SYGVKD. The CDR3 extends over 15 amino acids. This CDR3 reads CAISEDRGQYNEQFF. The CDR3 nucleotides are TGTGCCATCAGCGAAGACAGGGGGCAATACAATGAGCAGTTCTTC.

This clone occurred a few times. The chain employs TRBV7-9 and TRBJ2-7; weak D call: TRBD1 (6 bases). The CDR3 has 16 residues. Trimming cost V 5 bases and J 2 bases, with 19 bases left between them. Germline lookup yields CDR1 SEHNR and CDR2 FQNEAQ (reference sequence). CDR3 loop: CASSQGSGTTPYEQYF. CDR3 DNA: TGTGCCAGCAGCCAGGGATCAGGGACAACCCCCTACGAGCAGTACTTC. Full variable domain (outside the CDR3, taken from reference TRBV7-9 and TRBJ2-7): DTGVSQNPRHKITKRGQNVTFRCDPISEHNRLYWYRQTLGQGPEFLTYFQNEAQLEKSRLLSDRFSAERPKGSFSTLEIQRTEQGDSAMYLCASSQGSGTTPYEQYFGPGTRLTVT.

The CDR3: CASSPRTNQPQHF. CDR3 sequence (DNA): TGTGCCAGCAGCCCGCGTACCAATCAGCCCCAGCATTTT. This chain links TRBV7-9 with TRBJ1-5; D gene uncertain. CDR1 is SEHNR and CDR2 is FQNEAQ in the germline V gene (reference sequence). V lost 5 bases and J 3 bases, leaving 8 bases between the germline ends. This CDR3 region has 13 residues.

The sample holds a few counts of this clone. V gene TRBV18 combines with J gene TRBJ2-3; 11 bases align to TRBD2. V was pared by 2 bases and J by 6 bases, with 7 bases of the junction left unmatched. This CDR3 is 16 amino acids long. Germline-derived CDR1 and CDR2 are KGHSH and LQKENI. The CDR3 sequence is CASSPLAGGLTDTQYF. DNA for the CDR3: TGTGCCAGCTCACCATTAGCGGGAGGGCTAACGGATACGCAGTATTTT.

The V call is TRBV4-3, the J call TRBJ1-2, with a tentative D call TRBD1 (6 bases). Trimming cost V 2 bases and J 3 bases, with 13 bases left between them. The length of the CDR3 is 15 residues. Germline V CDR1 and CDR2: LGHNA, YSLEER. The CDR3 bases are TGCGCCAGCAGCCAATCCTCAGACAGGTACTATGGCTACACCTTC. Its translation is CASSQSSDRYYGYTF.

The CDR3 coding sequence is TGTGCCAGCAGCTCAAATAGCGGGGGGGCCATAGATACGCAGTATTTT. As protein: CASSSNSGGAIDTQYF. The chain is built from TRBV11-3 and TRBJ2-3, with 11 bases lining up with TRBD2. CDR1 and CDR2 (germline): SGHNT, YENEEA. The CDR3 totals 16 residues. V trimming: 4 bases; J trimming: 5 bases; junction bases outside the gene matches: 8.

The gene calls are TRBV5-4 and TRBJ1-2; maybe TRBD1 (5 bases). Germline V gene sequence: CDR1 SGHNT, CDR2 YYREEE (reference sequence). V was pared by 4 bases and J by 4 bases, with 8 bases between. The CDR3 spans 12 residues. The CDR3 DNA reads TGTGCCAGCAGCGCAGACAGCTATGGCTACACCTTC. Its translation is CASSADSYGYTF.

This clone has more than one count but fewer than ten. This chain links TRBV6-4 with TRBJ1-5; TRBD1 agrees at 8 bases. The V segment lost 3 bases and the J segment 6 bases; nucleotides outside the gene matches: 7. From germline, CDR1 is MRHNA and CDR2 SNTAGT. The CDR3 is made up of 15 amino acids. CDR3 DNA: TGTGCCAGCAGTGAATTGGCAGGGGGCGGTCAGCCCCAGCATTTT. Residues: CASSELAGGGQPQHF.

The genes are TRBV4-3 and TRBJ2-3, with 9 bases that match TRBD2. This CDR3 contains 16 residues. The V and J ends lost 4 bases and 0 bases, in that order; junction bases with no gene match: 5. Germline loops: CDR1 LGHNA, CDR2 YSLEER. DNA for the CDR3: TGCGCCAGCAGCCCGACGGGGACTAGCAGCACAGATACGCAGTATTTT. It is translated as CASSPTGTSSTDTQYF.

The rearrangement joins TRBV21-1 to TRBJ1-1. TRBV21-1 is an annotated pseudogene. The CDR3 is made up of 15 amino acids. The CDR3 DNA reads TGTGCCAGCAGCAAGCCTGGGAGAGGGAACACTGAAGCTTTCTTT. Translation: CASSKPGRGNTEAFF.

This clone appeared a few times. The rearrangement links TRBV5-1 to TRBJ2-1; maybe TRBD2 (6 bases). CDR1 and CDR2 (germline): SGHRS, YFSETQ. CDR3 size: 15 residues. V was shortened by 5 bases and J by 0 bases, with 12 bases between the two germline ends. The CDR3 here is CASSGDGSSYNEQFF. CDR3 DNA: TGCGCCAGCAGTGGGGACGGGAGCTCCTACAATGAGCAGTTCTTC.

This chain uses TRBV27 with TRBJ2-1; D call uncertain. The CDR3 spans 15 residues. The V end was cut by 5 bases, the J end by 2 bases, with 13 bases between. CDR1 is MNHEY, CDR2 SMNVEV, per germline (reference sequence). The CDR3 loop reads CASSPPSAPYNEQFF. Here the CDR3 DNA reads TGTGCCAGCAGTCCCCCCAGCGCTCCCTACAATGAGCAGTTCTTC.

In its sample, this clone was seen a few times. The chain is built from TRBV6-5 and TRBJ2-3; tentatively, D is TRBD2 (5 bases). The CDR3 covers 16 residues. Germline CDR1 is MNHEY and CDR2 is SVGAGI. V lost 4 bases and J 2 bases, leaving 16 bases between the germline ends. The CDR3, as DNA: TGTGCCAGCAGTTCCCCGAGGGTGCAGGTCACAGATACGCAGTATTTT. Translating it yields CASSSPRVQVTDTQYF.

The chain uses TRBV18 and TRBJ2-7, with D possibly TRBD2 on 6 matching bases. In germline, CDR1 is KGHSH, CDR2 LQKENI. The CDR3 extends over 14 amino acids. Trimming removed 0 bases from V and 6 bases from J, with 12 bases in between. As DNA, the CDR3 is TGTGCCAGCTCACCACCTAGCGGCATTCCCGAGCAGTACTTC. Protein product: CASSPPSGIPEQYF.